This TCR beta chain was retrieved from a study of blood T cell repertoires in COVID-19. At the level of the study: The samples span acute and convalescent COVID-19 from the United States, Italy and Spain. The cDNA or gDNA used as material had been derived from T cells, B-cell-depleted T cells, or PBMCs.

This CDR3 region has 19 residues. J was trimmed by 7 bases and V by 0 bases; bases with no gene match: 13. From germline, CDR1 is LGHDT and CDR2 YNNKEL (reference sequence). Participants were placed into cohorts based on the clinical history they reported. The protocol was immunoSEQ multiplex PCR, while the TCRdb copy is restricted to in-frame clones and leaves out a portion. This sample yields approximately 300,000 clones, of which under 90% are seen a single time; about 5.2% belongs to the top ten. The sequence derives from a man aged 55-75 years who had recovered from COVID-19. The specimen sequenced was PBMCs or T cells enriched from blood (not recorded which). J is TRBJ2-1 and V is TRBV3-1 (or the pseudogene TRBV3-2); 12 nucleotides match TRBD2. CDR3 nucleotides: TGTGCCAGCAGCCAAGACGGAGGAGGGCTAGCGGGAGGGTTTAATGAGCAGTTCTTC. The encoded protein is CASSQDGGGLAGGFNEQFF.